This paragraph covers one T cell receptor (beta chain) sequence. This specimen comes from a study of blood T cell repertoires in COVID-19. The germline V and J ends were trimmed by 6 bases and 0 bases, with 11 bases remaining between them. The CDR3 extends over 15 amino acids. Per the germline V gene, CDR1 is MNHEY and CDR2 is SVGAGI. Profiling relied on immunoSEQ multiplex PCR, and the TCRdb table lists in-frame clones only, not all of them. The repertoire holds 81,000 or so clones, with around four fifths as singletons. The sample taken for sequencing was peripheral blood. The sequence came from a woman in her seventies with active or convalescent COVID-19. V is TRBV6-5 and J is TRBJ1-4, with D tentatively TRBD1 (5 bases). The CDR3 region is CASSPGGATNEKLFF. CDR3 nucleotides: TGTGCCAGCAGCCCCGGGGGTGCAACTAATGAAAAACTGTTTTTT.